Described below is a single TCR beta chain sequence and its context. This CDR3 has 15 residues. Looked up from germline, CDR1 is ENHRY and CDR2 is SYGVKD. After removal of 8 bases from V and 3 bases from J, the junction contained 8 bases not matched to a gene. The sample belongs to a study of graft-versus-host responses after intestinal transplantation. Profiled with immunoSEQ multiplex PCR; TCRdb holds only in-frame clones, not every one. The sample carries around 33,000 clones, about 94% recorded once. This TCR was sampled from a human patient who received an intestinal transplant, so some T cells may come from the graft donor. The V call is TRBV10-3, the J call TRBJ2-1; 9 nucleotides match TRBD1. The sample consisted of PBMCs, taken 16 days after intestinal transplant. CDR3 DNA sequence: TGTGCCATCCTAGGAGAGACAGGGGGCTACAATGAGCAGTTCTTC. It codes for CAILGETGGYNEQFF.